This TCR beta chain comes out of a study of cytomegalovirus exposure and HLA in healthy donors. Looking at the study overall: From 190 million or so T cells, an earlier analysis saw 90 million to 130 million unique TCR beta sequences. When 350 to 400 donors were genotyped, just over 80% of them were found to fall in the Caucasian-associated ancestry cluster.

The CDR3 spans 16 residues. The germline CDR1 and CDR2 sequences are SEHNR and FQNEAQ (reference sequence). V shed 1 base and J 4 bases; nucleotides not matched to a gene: 7. 13 Jbeta primers and 60 Vbeta primers were used for the PCR. TCRdb's copy holds only in-frame clones and misses some; the assay was immunoSEQ multiplex PCR. The sample has fewer than 130,000 clones, about 80% seen once. This clone was seen just once. The gene calls are TRBV7-9 and TRBJ2-3; 8 bases align to TRBD1. Material for sequencing was PBMCs. The source of this sequence is a woman aged 55-70 years in good health and CMV-seropositive. DNA of the CDR3: TGTGCCAGCAGCTTAGTTATGACAGGGGTCGCAGATACGCAGTATTTT. Protein product: CASSLVMTGVADTQYF.